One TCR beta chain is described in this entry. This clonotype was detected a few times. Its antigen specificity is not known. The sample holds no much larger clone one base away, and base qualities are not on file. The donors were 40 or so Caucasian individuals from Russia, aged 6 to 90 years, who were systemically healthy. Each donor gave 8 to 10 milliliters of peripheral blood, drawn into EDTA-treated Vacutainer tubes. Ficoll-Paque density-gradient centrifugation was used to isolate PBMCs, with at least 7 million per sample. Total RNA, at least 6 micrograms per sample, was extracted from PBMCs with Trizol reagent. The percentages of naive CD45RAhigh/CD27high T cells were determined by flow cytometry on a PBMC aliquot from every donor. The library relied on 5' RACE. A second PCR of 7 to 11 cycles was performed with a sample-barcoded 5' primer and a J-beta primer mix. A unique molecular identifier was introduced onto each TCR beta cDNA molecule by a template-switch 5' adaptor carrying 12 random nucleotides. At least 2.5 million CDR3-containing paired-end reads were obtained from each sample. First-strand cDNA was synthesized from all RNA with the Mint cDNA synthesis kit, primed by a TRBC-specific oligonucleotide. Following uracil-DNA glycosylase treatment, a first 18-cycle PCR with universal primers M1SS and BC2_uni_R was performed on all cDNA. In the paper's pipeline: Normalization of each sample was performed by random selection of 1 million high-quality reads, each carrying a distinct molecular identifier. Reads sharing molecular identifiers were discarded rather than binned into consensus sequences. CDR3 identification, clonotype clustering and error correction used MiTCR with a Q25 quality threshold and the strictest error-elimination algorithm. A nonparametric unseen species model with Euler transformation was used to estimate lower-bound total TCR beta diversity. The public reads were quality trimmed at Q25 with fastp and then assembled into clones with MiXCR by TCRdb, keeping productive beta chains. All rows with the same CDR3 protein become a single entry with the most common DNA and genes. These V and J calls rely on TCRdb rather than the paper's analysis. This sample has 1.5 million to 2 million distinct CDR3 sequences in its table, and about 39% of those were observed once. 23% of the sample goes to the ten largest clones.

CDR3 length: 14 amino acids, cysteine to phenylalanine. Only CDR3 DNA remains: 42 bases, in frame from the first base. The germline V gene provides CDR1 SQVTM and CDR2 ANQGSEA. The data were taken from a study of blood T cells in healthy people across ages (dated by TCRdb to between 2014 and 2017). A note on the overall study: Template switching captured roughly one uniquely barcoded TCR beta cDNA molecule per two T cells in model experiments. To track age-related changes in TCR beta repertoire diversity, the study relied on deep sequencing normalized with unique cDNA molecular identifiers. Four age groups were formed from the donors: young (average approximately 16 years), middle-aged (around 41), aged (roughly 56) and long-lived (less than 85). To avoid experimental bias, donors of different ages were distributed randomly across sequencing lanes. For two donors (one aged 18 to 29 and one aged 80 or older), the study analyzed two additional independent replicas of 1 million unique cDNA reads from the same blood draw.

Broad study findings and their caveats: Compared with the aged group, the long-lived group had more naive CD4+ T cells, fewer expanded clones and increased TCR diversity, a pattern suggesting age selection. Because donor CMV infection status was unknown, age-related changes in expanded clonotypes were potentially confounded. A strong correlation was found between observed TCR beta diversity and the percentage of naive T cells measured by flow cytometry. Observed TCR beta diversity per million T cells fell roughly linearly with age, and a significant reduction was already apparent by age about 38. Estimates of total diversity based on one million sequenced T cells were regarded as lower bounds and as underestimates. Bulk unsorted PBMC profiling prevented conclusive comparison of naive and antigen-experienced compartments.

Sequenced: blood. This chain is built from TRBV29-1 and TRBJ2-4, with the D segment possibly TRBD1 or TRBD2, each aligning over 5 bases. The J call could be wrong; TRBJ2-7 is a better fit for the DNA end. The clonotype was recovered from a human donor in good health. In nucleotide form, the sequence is TGCAGCGTTGAAGGGCGATCGATGGGGGTCGAGCAGTACTTC. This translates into CSVEGRSMGVEQYF.